Detailed here is one T cell receptor beta chain. Repertoires were generated with immunoSEQ multiplex PCR, while TCRdb's copy carries only in-frame clones and drops some. This table holds tens of thousands of clones, about 87% found once. This sample was taken from a study of blood T cell repertoires in COVID-19. The CDR3 has 14 residues. The V and J ends lost 5 bases and 6 bases respectively, with 17 bases between them. In germline, CDR1 is SEHNR, CDR2 FQNEAQ (reference sequence). The rearrangement links TRBV7-9 to TRBJ2-7; D unclear. The sample comprised peripheral blood. The source of this sequence is a man between 65 and 85 years old with acute or convalescent COVID-19. DNA for the CDR3: TGTGCCAGCAGCCGAGGTCCCCCTTTCCTCGAGCAGTACTTC. This gives the protein CASSRGPPFLEQYF.